One sample yielded the 31 T cell receptor beta chains listed below, sequenced in a study of T cells expressing NK-cell markers. Reprocessing the 5' RACE reads, TCRdb reports a single entry for every CDR3 protein and omits DNA. This sample's table reports about 110,000 distinct CDR3 sequences. Sequencing input: blood T cells: a sorted CD56 or NKG2C T cell subset, CD4+ or CD8+ T cells, or bulk PBMC T cells (not recorded which). The source is a woman aged 18 to 75 in good health.

The genes are TRBV30 and TRBJ1-3; TCRdb picks TRBD1, but there is no DNA to check that call. Per the germline V gene, CDR1 is GTSNPN and CDR2 is SVGIG (reference sequence). This CDR3 comprises 11 residues. This CDR3 reads CAWDRANTIYF.

V usage is TRBV19 and J usage is TRBJ2-2; TCRdb's D call, TRBD2, is unchecked because there is no DNA. The CDR3 is 13 amino acids. The germline gives CDR1 LNHDA, CDR2 SQIVND (reference sequence). CDR3 residues: CASSGLVGGELFF.

J is TRBJ2-7 and V is TRBV29-1. The CDR3 is 13 residues long. Germline V gene lookup returns CDR1 SQVTM and CDR2 ANQGSEA. The CDR3 loop reads CSVEASTTYEQYF.

The rearrangement uses TRBV9 and TRBJ1-2; TCRdb's D call, TRBD1, is unchecked because there is no DNA. Germline V gene lookup returns CDR1 SGDLS and CDR2 YYNGEE. This CDR3 has 16 amino acids. The CDR3 is CASSVDPTGFNYGYTF.

The chain couples TRBV29-1 to TRBJ1-1. The CDR3 is 13 amino acids. The germline CDR1 and CDR2 sequences are SQVTM and ANQGSEA. Here the CDR3 reads CSVDDGLNTEAFF.

The chain recombines TRBV19 with TRBJ1-5. Germline lookup yields CDR1 LNHDA and CDR2 SQIVND (reference sequence). There are 13 residues in the CDR3. CDR3 region: CASSIGEHQPQHF.

The rearrangement uses TRBV11-2 and TRBJ1-3; with no DNA, the TCRdb D assignment of TRBD1 cannot be verified. CDR1 and CDR2 (germline): SGHAT, FQNNGV. CDR3 length equals 15 residues. CDR3 residues: CASSLFAGAGNTIYF.

The chain couples TRBV11-2 to TRBJ1-1; TCRdb returns TRBD1, unconfirmable since there is no DNA. Germline CDR1 reads SGHAT; CDR2 reads FQNNGV. The CDR3 has 13 residues. The CDR3 protein is CASSLGGTGEAFF.

The chain joins TRBV6-1 to TRBJ2-5; TCRdb calls TRBD2, which cannot be checked without DNA. There are 15 residues in the CDR3. The V gene's germline CDR1 is MNHNS and CDR2 SASEGT. The CDR3 protein is CASNIAGGLPETQYF.

The V and J genes are TRBV29-1 and TRBJ2-3. CDR1 and CDR2 (germline): SQVTM, ANQGSEA. This CDR3 comprises 15 residues. The CDR3 spells CSVQTVHPSTDTQYF.

V is TRBV27 and J is TRBJ2-2. This CDR3 spans 14 amino acids. Germline V gives CDR1 MNHEY, CDR2 SMNVEV (reference sequence). CDR3 residues: CASSYGLNTGELFF.

This sequence joins TRBV7-8 and TRBJ2-5; TCRdb proposes TRBD2, but this gene call is untestable without DNA. CDR1 SGHVS and CDR2 FQNEAQ come from the germline V gene. The CDR3 contains 15 residues. The CDR3 sequence is CASSLAAGIQETQYF. The full variable domain, its missing parts supplied by reference TRBV7-8 and TRBJ2-5, is GAGVSQSPRYKVAKRGQDVALRCDPISGHVSLFWYQQALGQGPEFLTYFQNEAQLDKSGLPSDRFFAERPEGSVSTLKIQRTQQEDSAVYLCASSLAAGIQETQYFGPGTRLLVL.

V and J are TRBV27 and TRBJ1-1. Germline loops: CDR1 MNHEY, CDR2 SMNVEV (reference sequence). The CDR3 is 12 residues long. CDR3 residues: CASSFSGGEAFF.

V and J are TRBV6-1 and TRBJ2-5; the D gene TCRdb calls, TRBD2, cannot be checked with no DNA. Germline V CDR1 and CDR2: MNHNS, SASEGT. The CDR3 runs 15 residues. The CDR3 sequence: CASSLGLAGEETQYF.

The gene calls are TRBV6-1 and TRBJ2-5; TCRdb's D call of TRBD1 is untestable without DNA. The CDR3 extends over 16 amino acids. The germline V gene has CDR1 MNHNS and CDR2 SASEGT. The CDR3 reads CASSEPRRDRQETQYF.

The chain recombines TRBV20-1 with TRBJ2-1. This CDR3 has 14 residues. Germline V gene lookup returns CDR1 DFQATT and CDR2 SNEGSKA (reference sequence). CDR3 region: CSARDRGAYNEQFF.

The rearrangement links TRBV12-3 or TRBV12-4 to TRBJ2-1; TCRdb's D gene call, TRBD2, goes unchecked for lack of DNA. The CDR3 sequence is 15 residues long. The CDR3 protein is CASSSRGGTFNEQFF.

The chain is built from TRBV27 and TRBJ2-3; the D call from TCRdb, TRBD2, cannot be confirmed without DNA. The germline gives CDR1 MNHEY, CDR2 SMNVEV (reference sequence). The CDR3 runs to 15 residues. The CDR3: CASSGGLRITDTQYF.

V and J are TRBV6-2 or TRBV6-3 and TRBJ1-2; with no DNA, the TCRdb D assignment of TRBD1 cannot be verified. From germline, CDR1 is MNHEY and CDR2 SVGEGT. The CDR3 consists of 15 residues. The CDR3 reads CASSQNRADNYGYTF.

The V and J genes are TRBV18 and TRBJ2-2; there is no DNA to check the TCRdb D call of TRBD2. The CDR3 has 17 amino acids. Germline V gene data show CDR1 as KGHSH and CDR2 as LQKENI. The chain's CDR3 is CASSGTSGLANTGELFF.

The chain carries TRBV4-3 and TRBJ2-1. CDR3 size: 12 residues. Germline CDR1 and CDR2: LGHNA and YSLEER. CDR3 amino acids: CASSQAGHPQFF.

This chain connects TRBV5-1 to TRBJ2-7. Per germline, CDR1 SGHRS and CDR2 YFSETQ. The CDR3 sequence is 14 residues long. The CDR3 loop is CASSFDGESYEQYF.

The chain employs TRBV7-2 and TRBJ2-3. Germline assignment: CDR1 SGHTA and CDR2 FQGNSA. This CDR3 spans 13 amino acids. CDR3 sequence: CASSSGITDTQYF.

This chain uses TRBV24-1 with TRBJ2-5; TCRdb picks TRBD1, but there is no DNA to check that call. The CDR3 is 17 amino acids. CDR1 KGHDR and CDR2 SFDVKD come from the germline V gene. This CDR3 reads CATSDMEEGGHQETQYF.

V and J are TRBV9 and TRBJ2-5; TCRdb returns TRBD1, unconfirmable since there is no DNA. Germline V lookup: CDR1 SGDLS, CDR2 YYNGEE. The CDR3 is made up of 13 amino acids. The CDR3 reads CASSVNREETQYF.

J is TRBJ2-1 and V is TRBV20-1; TCRdb's D call, TRBD2, is unchecked because there is no DNA. The CDR3 covers 15 residues. The germline CDR1 and CDR2 sequences are DFQATT and SNEGSKA (reference sequence). This CDR3 reads CSATLVASSYNEQFF.

The chain links TRBV11-2 to TRBJ1-1; TCRdb gives TRBD1 as the D gene, but with no DNA this cannot be confirmed. The CDR3 has 14 amino acids. Germline loops: CDR1 SGHAT, CDR2 FQNNGV. This chain's CDR3 is CASSLGTGVTEAFF.

The chain combines TRBV6-1 with TRBJ1-1. Germline values: CDR1 MNHNS, CDR2 SASEGT. This CDR3 comprises 13 residues. CDR3 amino acids: CASTDRSDTEAFF.

The chain links TRBV4-1 to TRBJ1-1. The germline CDR1 and CDR2 sequences are MGHRA and YSYEKL. The CDR3 is 16 amino acids. CDR3 residues: CASSHHKIEVGTEAFF.

The chain carries TRBV7-3 and TRBJ2-5; TCRdb designates TRBD1, a call that cannot be tested without DNA. This CDR3 comprises 15 residues. In germline, CDR1 is SGHTA, CDR2 FQGTGA. The CDR3 is CASSLGGGGGETQYF.

This chain joins TRBV29-1 and TRBJ2-7; TCRdb reports TRBD1, a call that lacks DNA to check it against. The CDR3 spans 12 residues. CDR1 SQVTM and CDR2 ANQGSEA come from the germline V gene. CDR3 sequence reads: CSVEASGPEQYF.